A selection of T cell receptor beta chains follows, all from one sample in a study of blood T cell repertoires in COVID-19. Sequencing used immunoSEQ multiplex PCR; TCRdb keeps in-frame clones, though not all of them. The profile shows over 250,000 clones, about 87% of them singletons. Input material: PBMCs or T cells enriched from blood (not recorded which). These receptors all stem from a woman aged 18-29 years who had recovered from COVID-19. CDR3s include the opening cysteine and the closing phenylalanine or tryptophan. The order of the fields is D gene, clone size, V gene, J gene, CDR3 protein, CDR3 DNA. D genes are given only for firm matches. Clone size is stated in some rows and not others, as once, few, many or a class when expanded.

d_gene: TRBD1
abundance: -
v_gene: TRBV4-2
j_gene: TRBJ1-4
CDR3aa: CASSPIQGPELTNEKLFF
CDR3nt: TGTGCCAGCAGCCCGATACAGGGGCCGGAATTAACTAATGAAAAACTGTTTTTT

d_gene: -
abundance: -
v_gene: TRBV14
j_gene: TRBJ1-2
CDR3aa: CASSQVTYYGYTF
CDR3nt: TGTGCCAGCAGCCAAGTGACTTACTATGGCTACACCTTC

d_gene: TRBD2
abundance: -
v_gene: TRBV4-1
j_gene: TRBJ2-1
CDR3aa: CASSQVRRWVSGGLSSYNEQFF
CDR3nt: TGCGCCAGCAGCCAGGTTAGGCGGTGGGTCAGCGGGGGGTTAAGCTCCTACAATGAGCAGTTCTTC

d_gene: -
abundance: -
v_gene: TRBV6-4
j_gene: TRBJ1-1
CDR3aa: CASNSTGTEAFF
CDR3nt: TGTGCCAGCAACTCGACGGGAACTGAAGCTTTCTTT

d_gene: -
abundance: -
v_gene: TRBV11-1
j_gene: TRBJ2-1
CDR3aa: CASRNPGNEQFF
CDR3nt: TGTGCCAGCCGCAACCCCGGGAATGAGCAGTTCTTC

d_gene: TRBD1
abundance: -
v_gene: TRBV5-4
j_gene: TRBJ2-2
CDR3aa: CASRETGLAGELFF
CDR3nt: TGTGCCAGCAGGGAGACAGGGCTGGCCGGGGAGCTGTTTTTT

d_gene: -
abundance: -
v_gene: TRBV18
j_gene: TRBJ2-6
CDR3aa: CASSSPLGTGLVAGANVLTF
CDR3nt: TGTGCCAGCTCATCCCCTCTCGGGACTGGCCTTGTGGCTGGGGCCAACGTCCTGACTTTC

d_gene: -
abundance: -
v_gene: TRBV3-1/TRBV3-2
j_gene: TRBJ2-7
CDR3aa: CASSQGGCEQYF
CDR3nt: TGTGCCAGCAGCCAAGGGGGCTGCGAGCAGTACTTC

d_gene: -
abundance: -
v_gene: TRBV12-5
j_gene: TRBJ2-7
CDR3aa: CASGLAGGRGTYEQYF
CDR3nt: TGTGCTAGTGGTTTGGCCGGGGGCAGGGGGACCTACGAGCAGTACTTC

d_gene: -
abundance: -
v_gene: TRBV7-9
j_gene: TRBJ1-2
CDR3aa: CASSFGGYGYTF
CDR3nt: TGTGCCAGCAGCTTCGGTGGCTATGGCTACACCTTC

d_gene: TRBD1
abundance: -
v_gene: TRBV29-1
j_gene: TRBJ2-5
CDR3aa: CSVAEGQVYQETQYF
CDR3nt: TGCAGCGTTGCGGAGGGACAGGTCTACCAAGAGACCCAGTACTTC

d_gene: -
abundance: -
v_gene: TRBV13
j_gene: TRBJ2-1
CDR3aa: CASSLERSSRHLRNEQFF
CDR3nt: TGTGCCAGCAGCTTAGAGAGATCTAGCCGCCACTTACGAAATGAGCAGTTCTTC

d_gene: TRBD2
abundance: -
v_gene: TRBV27
j_gene: TRBJ2-7
CDR3aa: CASSLYGGGGYEQYF
CDR3nt: TGTGCCAGCAGTTTATATGGGGGGGGAGGATACGAGCAGTACTTC

d_gene: -
abundance: -
v_gene: TRBV7-2
j_gene: TRBJ1-1
CDR3aa: CASSLGQGFNTEAFF
CDR3nt: TGTGCCAGCAGCTTAGGGCAGGGGTTTAACACTGAAGCTTTCTTT

d_gene: TRBD2
abundance: -
v_gene: TRBV5-1
j_gene: TRBJ2-3
CDR3aa: CASSPWTSGGGTDTQYF
CDR3nt: TGCGCCAGCAGCCCGTGGACTAGCGGGGGCGGAACAGATACGCAGTATTTT

d_gene: -
abundance: -
v_gene: TRBV13
j_gene: TRBJ1-2
CDR3aa: CASSPGGRALYGYTF
CDR3nt: TGTGCCAGCAGCCCGGGGGGCAGGGCGCTTTATGGCTACACCTTC

d_gene: -
abundance: few
v_gene: TRBV3-1/TRBV3-2
j_gene: TRBJ1-6
CDR3aa: CASSRRSEVAYPLHF
CDR3nt: TGTGCCAGCAGCCGCAGGTCAGAAGTGGCATATCCCCTCCACTTT

d_gene: TRBD2
abundance: -
v_gene: TRBV11-2
j_gene: TRBJ2-5
CDR3aa: CASSLGLARETQYF
CDR3nt: TGTGCCAGCAGCTTAGGACTAGCGAGAGAAACCCAGTACTTC

d_gene: -
abundance: -
v_gene: TRBV20-1
j_gene: TRBJ1-2
CDR3aa: CSASLPSYGYTF
CDR3nt: TGCAGTGCTAGTCTACCCTCCTATGGCTACACCTTC

d_gene: TRBD1
abundance: -
v_gene: TRBV6-5
j_gene: TRBJ2-5
CDR3aa: CASSTEGTGQETQYF
CDR3nt: TGTGCCAGCAGTACAGAGGGGACAGGACAAGAGACCCAGTACTTC

d_gene: -
abundance: few
v_gene: TRBV6-6
j_gene: TRBJ1-2
CDR3aa: CASSSTGNYGYTF
CDR3nt: TGTGCCAGCAGTTCCACAGGGAACTATGGCTACACCTTC

d_gene: TRBD1
abundance: -
v_gene: TRBV5-1
j_gene: TRBJ2-5
CDR3aa: CASSSGDRVRETQYF
CDR3nt: TGCGCCAGCAGCTCAGGGGACAGGGTAAGGGAGACCCAGTACTTC

d_gene: TRBD1
abundance: -
v_gene: TRBV6-6
j_gene: TRBJ2-1
CDR3aa: CASSHPTGQISYGSYNEQFF
CDR3nt: TGTGCCAGCAGCCACCCAACGGGACAGATCTCTTACGGGTCCTACAATGAGCAGTTCTTC

d_gene: TRBD1
abundance: -
v_gene: TRBV6-5
j_gene: TRBJ1-1
CDR3aa: CASNLYRGRWTEAFF
CDR3nt: TGTGCCAGCAACCTATACAGGGGACGGTGGACTGAAGCTTTCTTT

d_gene: -
abundance: -
v_gene: TRBV7-3
j_gene: TRBJ1-1
CDR3aa: CASDEDTEAFF
CDR3nt: TGTGCCAGCGACGAGGACACTGAAGCTTTCTTT

d_gene: -
abundance: -
v_gene: TRBV6-5
j_gene: TRBJ1-1
CDR3aa: CASSPGEGTEAFF
CDR3nt: TGTGCCAGCAGTCCGGGTGAGGGTACTGAAGCTTTCTTT

d_gene: TRBD2
abundance: few
v_gene: TRBV25-1
j_gene: TRBJ2-1
CDR3aa: CASSVSGGAEKQFF
CDR3nt: TGTGCCAGCAGTGTTAGCGGGGGGGCTGAAAAGCAGTTCTTC

d_gene: -
abundance: -
v_gene: TRBV7-2
j_gene: TRBJ2-7
CDR3aa: CASSLALQGYAEQYF
CDR3nt: TGTGCCAGCAGCTTAGCCCTGCAGGGATACGCCGAGCAGTACTTC

d_gene: TRBD1
abundance: -
v_gene: TRBV7-9
j_gene: TRBJ1-2
CDR3aa: CASSPRQGNHSNYGYTF
CDR3nt: TGTGCCAGCAGCCCCCGACAGGGTAACCATTCTAACTATGGCTACACCTTC

d_gene: TRBD1
abundance: few
v_gene: TRBV20-1
j_gene: TRBJ2-4
CDR3aa: CSASGGQGRNIQYF
CDR3nt: TGCAGTGCTAGTGGGGGACAGGGGAGAAACATTCAGTACTTC

d_gene: TRBD2
abundance: once
v_gene: TRBV9
j_gene: TRBJ2-3
CDR3aa: CASSEVIGLAGYTSTDTQYF
CDR3nt: TGTGCCAGCAGCGAGGTGATAGGACTAGCGGGGTATACTAGCACAGATACGCAGTATTTT

d_gene: TRBD2
abundance: -
v_gene: TRBV24-1
j_gene: TRBJ2-5
CDR3aa: CATKRGQETQYF
CDR3nt: TGTGCCACAAAGCGGGGGCAAGAGACCCAGTACTTC

d_gene: TRBD1
abundance: few
v_gene: TRBV6-1
j_gene: TRBJ2-7
CDR3aa: CASSELTGGKYEQYF
CDR3nt: TGTGCCAGCAGTGAACTGACAGGGGGAAAATACGAGCAGTACTTC

d_gene: -
abundance: -
v_gene: TRBV27
j_gene: TRBJ2-5
CDR3aa: CASSFTLQETQYF
CDR3nt: TGTGCCAGCAGTTTCACCCTACAAGAGACCCAGTACTTC

d_gene: TRBD2
abundance: -
v_gene: TRBV4-2
j_gene: TRBJ2-7
CDR3aa: CASSPLAGDYEQYF
CDR3nt: TGTGCCAGCAGCCCCCTAGCGGGAGATTACGAGCAGTACTTC

d_gene: TRBD1
abundance: -
v_gene: TRBV18
j_gene: TRBJ1-1
CDR3aa: CASSTQETGTTEAFF
CDR3nt: TGTGCCAGCTCAACCCAGGAGACAGGGACCACTGAAGCTTTCTTT

d_gene: TRBD1
abundance: -
v_gene: TRBV9
j_gene: TRBJ1-1
CDR3aa: CASSALLLGQGGTEAFF
CDR3nt: TGTGCCAGCAGCGCTCTCCTATTGGGACAGGGGGGCACTGAAGCTTTCTTT

d_gene: -
abundance: -
v_gene: TRBV5-5
j_gene: TRBJ1-2
CDR3aa: CASSLSSLAYGYTF
CDR3nt: TGTGCCAGCAGCCTCAGTTCCCTCGCCTATGGCTACACCTTC

d_gene: -
abundance: few
v_gene: TRBV6-5
j_gene: TRBJ2-1
CDR3aa: CASTPGSSYNEQFF
CDR3nt: TGTGCCAGCACCCCCGGGAGCTCCTACAATGAGCAGTTCTTC

d_gene: TRBD2
abundance: -
v_gene: TRBV4-2
j_gene: TRBJ2-2
CDR3aa: CASSHHAAGGNTGELFF
CDR3nt: TGTGCCAGCAGCCATCACGCAGCGGGGGGGAACACCGGGGAGCTGTTTTTT

d_gene: -
abundance: -
v_gene: TRBV7-8
j_gene: TRBJ1-2
CDR3aa: CASIPTRMVGQNGYTF
CDR3nt: TGTGCCAGCATCCCCACCAGGATGGTTGGTCAGAATGGCTACACCTTC

d_gene: TRBD1
abundance: -
v_gene: TRBV2
j_gene: TRBJ1-2
CDR3aa: CASRADRVTSIPNGYTF
CDR3nt: TGTGCCAGCAGGGCCGACAGGGTTACGTCTATCCCAAATGGCTACACCTTC

d_gene: -
abundance: few
v_gene: TRBV2
j_gene: TRBJ1-6
CDR3aa: CASSRTREGSPLHF
CDR3nt: TGTGCCAGCAGTCGTACCAGGGAAGGGTCACCCCTCCACTTT

d_gene: -
abundance: -
v_gene: TRBV6-5
j_gene: TRBJ2-1
CDR3aa: CASRRYNEQFF
CDR3nt: TGTGCCAGCAGGAGATACAATGAGCAGTTCTTC

d_gene: -
abundance: -
v_gene: TRBV9
j_gene: TRBJ2-7
CDR3aa: CASSFGPGGYEQYF
CDR3nt: TGTGCCAGCAGCTTTGGCCCCGGGGGCTACGAGCAGTACTTC

d_gene: TRBD1
abundance: -
v_gene: TRBV5-1
j_gene: TRBJ2-7
CDR3aa: CASSSRQGSSYEQYF
CDR3nt: TGCGCCAGCAGCTCACGACAGGGCAGCTCCTACGAGCAGTACTTC

d_gene: TRBD1
abundance: -
v_gene: TRBV5-6
j_gene: TRBJ2-5
CDR3aa: CASSSLTGRETQYF
CDR3nt: TGTGCCAGCAGCTCTCTGACAGGGCGGGAGACCCAGTACTTC